A selection of T cell receptor beta chains follows, all from one sample in a study of kidney transplant recipient with SARS-CoV-2 infection. MiXCR was run by TCRdb on the reads, yielding one entry per CDR3 protein. The profile shows about 250,000 distinct CDR3 sequences, roughly 26% of them singletons. Sequences were derived from a blood sample, sampled at baseline and on roughly day 120 from a kidney transplant recipient. The receptors originated from a male patient in his thirties who had COVID-19 and was a kidney transplant recipient. Part of the T cell pool may stem from the graft donor. CDR3s include the opening cysteine and the closing phenylalanine or tryptophan. The D gene is left open where the match is weak. Not all rows give a size; the values are once, few, many and, for expanded clones, a class.

TRBV28	NA	TRBJ2-1	NA	TGTGCCAGCACCAGCCTCGCCCCCGAACTAGGCAATGAGCAGTTCTTC	CASTSLAPELGNEQFF
TRBV6-2/TRBV6-3	few	TRBJ1-1	TRBD1	TGTGCCAGCAGTTACAGGGGACAGGGTCGCGCTTTCTTT	CASSYRGQGRAFF
TRBV28	many	TRBJ1-2	NA	TGTGCCAGCAGTTTATCGGGCGGTTTTTCCTTTTTCTATGGCTACACCTTC	CASSLSGGFSFFYGYTF
TRBV5-1	many	TRBJ1-1	NA	TGCGCCAGCAGCTTGGCCGGCAGGACTGTCGCTTTCTTT	CASSLAGRTVAFF
TRBV6-6	many	TRBJ1-1	TRBD1	TGTGCCAGCAGGCCCCAGGACAGGATGAACACTGAAGCTTTCTTT	CASRPQDRMNTEAFF
TRBV20-1	few	TRBJ2-1	TRBD2	TGCAGTGCTAGAGATCGGCTAGCGGGGTACAATGAGCAGTTCTTC	CSARDRLAGYNEQFF
TRBV5-8	few	TRBJ1-2	NA	TGTGCCAGCCAGGCGGCTCATCCACGAAAGACCTATGGCTACACCTTC	CASQAAHPRKTYGYTF
TRBV4-3	many	TRBJ2-7	NA	TGCGCCAGCAGCCAAGAGCCAGGCCCTTACGAGCAGTACTTC	CASSQEPGPYEQYF
TRBV20-1	few	TRBJ2-3	TRBD2	TGCAGTGCTAGACTCGTGGGAGGGACAGATACGCAGTATTTT	CSARLVGGTDTQYF
TRBV7-9	many	TRBJ2-5	NA	TGTGCCAGCAGCTTAGAATGGTACGGGAACCAAGAGACCCAGTACTTC	CASSLEWYGNQETQYF
TRBV10-1	many	TRBJ2-7	NA	TGCGCCAGCGCGGACAGACCCATGGGAGAGCAGTACTTC	CASADRPMGEQYF
TRBV5-1	many	TRBJ2-7	NA	TGTGCCAGCAGTTTGAACAGGGCATACGAGCAGTACTTC	CASSLNRAYEQYF
TRBV7-7	many	TRBJ1-2	NA	TGTGCCAGCAGCACGATTGCTAAGTGCCGAAAGACCTATGGCTACACCTTC	CASSTIAKCRKTYGYTF
TRBV5-3	many	TRBJ1-2	NA	TGTGCCAGATCCACCCTAGTGGTGAGAAAGACCTATGGCTACACCTTC	CARSTLVVRKTYGYTF
TRBV12-3/TRBV12-4	many	TRBJ1-2	TRBD1	TGTGCCAGCAGCTCGGGACAGGCCTTGGGGGGCTACACCTTC	CASSSGQALGGYTF
TRBV10-1	few	TRBJ1-2	NA	TGCGCCAGCAGTGTCAGTCAAAGATCGCGAAAGACCTATGGCTACACCTTC	CASSVSQRSRKTYGYTF
TRBV11-2	many	TRBJ2-5	NA	TGTGCCAGCAGCCAGAACCCCACGGGAGAGACCCAGTACTTC	CASSQNPTGETQYF
TRBV5-5	many	TRBJ1-2	NA	TGTGCCAGCTGCGTTTCTGTCTCGCGAAAGACCTATGGCTACACCTTC	CASCVSVSRKTYGYTF
TRBV19	many	TRBJ1-1	NA	TGTGCCAGTAGCGGCGAGCAGACTGAAGCTTTCTTT	CASSGEQTEAFF
TRBV20-1	many	TRBJ1-6	NA	TGCAGTGCTAGACCCTTCACATCCCGGTCACCCCTCCACTTT	CSARPFTSRSPLHF
TRBV20-1	NA	TRBJ2-1	TRBD2	TGCAGTGCCTCATCTACTAGCGGACACTACAATGAGCAGTTCTTC	CSASSTSGHYNEQFF
TRBV7-6	NA	TRBJ2-3	TRBD1	TGTGCCAGCAGCTTCGGACAGGCCCCCACGAACACAGATACGCAGTATTTT	CASSFGQAPTNTDTQYF
TRBV6-2/TRBV6-3	NA	TRBJ2-5	TRBD2	TGTGCCAGCGGGGGACTAGCGGCCGAGACCCAGTACTTC	CASGGLAAETQYF
TRBV7-3	many	TRBJ2-5	TRBD2	TGTGCCAGCAGCCCGAACGCTTGGTTAGGGCGGGAGAGCCAAGAGACCCAGTACTTC	CASSPNAWLGRESQETQYF
TRBV27	NA	TRBJ1-5	NA	TGTGCCAGCAGTTTCACACAGGATGGAAGCAATCAGCCCCAGCATTTT	CASSFTQDGSNQPQHF
TRBV10-3	many	TRBJ1-2	NA	TGTGCCATCAGTGAGTTCGGGCAGGCGGATTATGGCTACACCTTC	CAISEFGQADYGYTF
TRBV5-1	many	TRBJ1-2	NA	TGCGCCAGCTGGCAGACATCGGTTCGAAAGACCTATGGCTACACCTTC	CASWQTSVRKTYGYTF
TRBV11-3	few	TRBJ2-3	NA	TGTGCCAGCAGCTTTACAGGAGACAGCACAGATACGCAGTATTTT	CASSFTGDSTDTQYF
TRBV28	many	TRBJ2-3	NA	TGTGCCAGCAGCATGGGCGGGATGGGACGGGGAGATACGCAGTATTTT	CASSMGGMGRGDTQYF
TRBV7-6	once	TRBJ2-3	NA	TGTGTCAGCAGCTTAGGACTAGATACGCAGTATTTT	CVSSLGLDTQYF
TRBV12-3/TRBV12-4	NA	TRBJ1-2	NA	TGTGCCAGCAGTGGTGCACGCACAGCAGGAAAGACCTATGGCTACACCTTC	CASSGARTAGKTYGYTF
TRBV5-1	many	TRBJ1-1	NA	TGCGCCAGCAGCGCCTTACAGGGCCTGAACACTGAAGCTTTCTTT	CASSALQGLNTEAFF
TRBV4-3	few	TRBJ2-5	NA	TGCGCCAGCAGCCAAGTCTTAGGGGAGACCCAGTACTTC	CASSQVLGETQYF
TRBV7-9	many	TRBJ1-5	TRBD1	TGTGCCAGCAGCTTAAGGGATACAGGGGATACGAGCAATCAGCCCCAGCATTTT	CASSLRDTGDTSNQPQHF
TRBV3-1	many	TRBJ1-6	NA	TGTGCCAGCAGCCAAGTGAGGCGTAGGAATTCACCCCTCCACTTT	CASSQVRRRNSPLHF
TRBV7-1	NA	TRBJ1-2	NA	TGTGCCAGCAGCGGGGCCTCTCACGAGGGAAAGACCTATGACTACACCTTC	CASSGASHEGKTYDYTF
TRBV7-4	few	TRBJ1-2	NA	TGTGCCAGCAGCACGGACAGTTCAGCTCGAAAGACCTATGGCTACACCTTC	CASSTDSSARKTYGYTF
TRBV19	many	TRBJ1-2	NA	TGTGCCAGTAGTCCAGCTAGGGGCTATGGCTACACCTTC	CASSPARGYGYTF
TRBV6-1	many	TRBJ1-2	NA	TGTGCCAGCAGTCATAACTTCTCTATGCGAAAGACCTATGGCTACACCTTC	CASSHNFSMRKTYGYTF
TRBV5-1	many	TRBJ2-2	NA	TGCGCCAGCAGCTTGGCGCCGGGAGTTGGTACCGGGGAGCTGTTTTTT	CASSLAPGVGTGELFF
TRBV3-1	NA	TRBJ2-2	NA	TGTGCCAGCAGCGGAGAACATCCCATTTCAGGCTTGACCGGGGAGCTGTTTTTT	CASSGEHPISGLTGELFF